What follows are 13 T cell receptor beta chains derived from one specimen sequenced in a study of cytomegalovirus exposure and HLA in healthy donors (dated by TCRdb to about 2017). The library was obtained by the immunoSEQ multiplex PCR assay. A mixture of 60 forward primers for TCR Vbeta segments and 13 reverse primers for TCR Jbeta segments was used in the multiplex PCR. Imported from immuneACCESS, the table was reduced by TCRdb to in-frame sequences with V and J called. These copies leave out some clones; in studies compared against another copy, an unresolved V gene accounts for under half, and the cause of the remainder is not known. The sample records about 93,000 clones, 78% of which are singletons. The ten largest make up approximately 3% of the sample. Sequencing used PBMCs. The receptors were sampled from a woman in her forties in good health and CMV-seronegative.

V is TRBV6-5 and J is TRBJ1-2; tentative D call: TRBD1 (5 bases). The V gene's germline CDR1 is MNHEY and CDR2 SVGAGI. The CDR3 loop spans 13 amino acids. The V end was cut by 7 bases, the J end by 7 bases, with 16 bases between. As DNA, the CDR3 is TGTGCCAGCACCGCGGGGGGTCCTGGTGGCTACACCTTC. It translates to CASTAGGPGGYTF.

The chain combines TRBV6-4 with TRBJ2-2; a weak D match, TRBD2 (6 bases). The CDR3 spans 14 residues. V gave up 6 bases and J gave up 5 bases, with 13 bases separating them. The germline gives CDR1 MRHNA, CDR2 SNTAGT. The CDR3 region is CASREGVRTGELFF. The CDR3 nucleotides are TGTGCCAGCAGGGAGGGAGTTCGGACCGGGGAGCTGTTTTTT.

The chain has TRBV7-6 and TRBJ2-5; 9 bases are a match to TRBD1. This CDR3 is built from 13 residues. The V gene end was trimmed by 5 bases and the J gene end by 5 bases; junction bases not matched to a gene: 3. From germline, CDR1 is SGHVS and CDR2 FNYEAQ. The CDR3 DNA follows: TGTGCCAGCAGCCGTGACAGGGGGGAGACCCAGTACTTC. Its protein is CASSRDRGETQYF. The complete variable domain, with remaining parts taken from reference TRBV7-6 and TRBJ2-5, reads GAGVSQSPRYKVTKRGQDVALRCDPISGHVSLYWYRQALGQGPEFLTYFNYEAQQDKSGLPNDRFSAERPEGSISTLTIQRTEQRDSAMYRCASSRDRGETQYFGPGTRLLVL.

CDR3 nucleotide sequence: TGTGCCACACTACCGGGACTCCTCCCTGGTGAGCAGTTCTTC. This translates into CATLPGLLPGEQFF. J is TRBJ2-1 and V is TRBV19; weak D call: TRBD2 (6 bases). The ends were cut back, 10 bases at V and 9 bases at J, with 22 bases in the middle. This CDR3 contains 14 residues. Germline loops: CDR1 LNHDA, CDR2 SQIVND (reference sequence).

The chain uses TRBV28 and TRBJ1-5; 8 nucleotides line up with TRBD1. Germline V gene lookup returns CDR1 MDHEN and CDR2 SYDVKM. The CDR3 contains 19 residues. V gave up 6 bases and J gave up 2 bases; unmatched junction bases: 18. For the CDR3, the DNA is TGTGCCAGCAGCCGAATGCACAGGGGGTGGGCAAATGGCAATCAGCCCCAGCATTTT. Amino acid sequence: CASSRMHRGWANGNQPQHF. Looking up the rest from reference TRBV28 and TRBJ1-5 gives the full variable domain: DVKVTQSSRYLVKRTGEKVFLECVQDMDHENMFWYRQDPGLGLRLIYFSYDVKMKEKGDIPEGYSVSREKKERFSLILESASTNQTSMYLCASSRMHRGWANGNQPQHFGDGTRLSIL.

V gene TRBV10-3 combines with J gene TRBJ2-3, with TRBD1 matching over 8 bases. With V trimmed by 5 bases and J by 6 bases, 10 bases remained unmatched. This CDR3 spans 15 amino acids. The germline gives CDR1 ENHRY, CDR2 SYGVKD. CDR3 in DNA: TGTGCCATCAGTCTACAGGGGGGAAAAGGGGATACGCAGTATTTT. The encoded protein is CAISLQGGKGDTQYF.

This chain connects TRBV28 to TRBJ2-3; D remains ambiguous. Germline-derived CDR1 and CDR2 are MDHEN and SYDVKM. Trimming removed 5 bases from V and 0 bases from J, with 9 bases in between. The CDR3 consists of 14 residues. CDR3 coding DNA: TGTGCCAGCAGTCCAGGTCTGAGCACAGATACGCAGTATTTT. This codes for CASSPGLSTDTQYF. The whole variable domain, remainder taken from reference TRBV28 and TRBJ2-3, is DVKVTQSSRYLVKRTGEKVFLECVQDMDHENMFWYRQDPGLGLRLIYFSYDVKMKEKGDIPEGYSVSREKKERFSLILESASTNQTSMYLCASSPGLSTDTQYFGPGTRLTVL.

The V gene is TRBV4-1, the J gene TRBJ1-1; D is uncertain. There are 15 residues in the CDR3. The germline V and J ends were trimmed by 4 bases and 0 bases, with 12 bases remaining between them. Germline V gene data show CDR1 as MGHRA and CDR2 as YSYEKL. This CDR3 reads CASSRPGGLNTEAFF. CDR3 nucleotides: TGCGCCAGCAGCCGGCCGGGAGGGTTGAACACTGAAGCTTTCTTT.

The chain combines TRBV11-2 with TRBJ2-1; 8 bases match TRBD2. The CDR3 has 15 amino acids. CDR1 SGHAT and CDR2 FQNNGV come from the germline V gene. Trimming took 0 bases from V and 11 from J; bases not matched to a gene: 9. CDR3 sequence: CASSLDARGGSKQFF. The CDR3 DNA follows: TGTGCCAGCAGCTTAGATGCCCGGGGGGGGAGTAAGCAGTTCTTC. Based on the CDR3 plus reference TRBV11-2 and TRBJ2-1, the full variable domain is EAGVAQSPRYKIIEKRQSVAFWCNPISGHATLYWYQQILGQGPKLLIQFQNNGVVDDSQLPKDRFSAERLKGVDSTLKIQPAKLEDSAVYLCASSLDARGGSKQFFGPGTRLTVL.

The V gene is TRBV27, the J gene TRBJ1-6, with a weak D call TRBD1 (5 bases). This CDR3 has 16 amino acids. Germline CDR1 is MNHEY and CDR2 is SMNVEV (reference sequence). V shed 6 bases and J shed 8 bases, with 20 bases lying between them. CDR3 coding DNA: TGTGCCAGCAGCCTCAGAATCGGGTGGGGGGATTCACCCCTCCACTTT. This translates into CASSLRIGWGDSPLHF.

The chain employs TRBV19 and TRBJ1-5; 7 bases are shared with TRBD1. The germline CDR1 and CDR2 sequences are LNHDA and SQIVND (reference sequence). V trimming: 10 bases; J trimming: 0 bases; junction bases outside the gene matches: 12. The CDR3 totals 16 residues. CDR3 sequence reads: CATMRQGSISNQPQHF. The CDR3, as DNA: TGTGCCACCATGAGACAGGGAAGTATTAGCAATCAGCCCCAGCATTTT.

CDR3 nucleotides: TGCGCCAGCAGCTTGGTGTCGTTGTACTACGAGCAGTACTTC. The encoded protein is CASSLVSLYYEQYF. The genes are TRBV5-1 and TRBJ2-7; D call uncertain. V lost 0 bases and J 3 bases, leaving 10 bases between the germline ends. This CDR3 is 14 amino acids long. Germline V gene lookup returns CDR1 SGHRS and CDR2 YFSETQ.

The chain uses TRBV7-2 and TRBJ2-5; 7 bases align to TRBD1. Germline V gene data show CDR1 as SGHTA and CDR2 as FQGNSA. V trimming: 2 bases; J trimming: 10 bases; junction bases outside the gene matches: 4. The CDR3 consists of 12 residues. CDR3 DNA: TGTGCCAGCAGCTTATCGACAGGGAACCAGTACTTC. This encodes CASSLSTGNQYF.